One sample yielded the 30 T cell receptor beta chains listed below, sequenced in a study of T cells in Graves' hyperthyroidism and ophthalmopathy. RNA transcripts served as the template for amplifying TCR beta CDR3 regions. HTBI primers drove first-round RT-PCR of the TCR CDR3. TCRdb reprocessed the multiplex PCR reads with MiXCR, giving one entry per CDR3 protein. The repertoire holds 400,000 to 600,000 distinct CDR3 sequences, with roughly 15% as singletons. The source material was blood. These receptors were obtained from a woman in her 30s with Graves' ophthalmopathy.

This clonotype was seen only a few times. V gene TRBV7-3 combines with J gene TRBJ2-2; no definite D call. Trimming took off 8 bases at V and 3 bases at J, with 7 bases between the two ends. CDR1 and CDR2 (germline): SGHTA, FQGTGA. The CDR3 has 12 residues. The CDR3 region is CASVDYTGELFF. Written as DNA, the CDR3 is TGTGCCAGCGTAGACTACACCGGGGAGCTGTTTTTT.

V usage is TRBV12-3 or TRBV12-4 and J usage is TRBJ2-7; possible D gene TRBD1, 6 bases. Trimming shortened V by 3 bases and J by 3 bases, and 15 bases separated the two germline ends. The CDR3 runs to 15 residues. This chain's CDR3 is CASSLDGAGDYEQYF. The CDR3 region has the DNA TGTGCCAGCAGTTTGGATGGGGCAGGGGACTACGAGCAGTACTTC.

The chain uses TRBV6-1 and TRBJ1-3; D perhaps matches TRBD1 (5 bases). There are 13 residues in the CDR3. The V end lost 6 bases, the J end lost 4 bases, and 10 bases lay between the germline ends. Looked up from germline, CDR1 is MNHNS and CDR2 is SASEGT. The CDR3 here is CASSKGIGNTIYF. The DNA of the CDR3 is TGTGCCAGCAGCAAGGGGATCGGAAACACCATATATTTT.

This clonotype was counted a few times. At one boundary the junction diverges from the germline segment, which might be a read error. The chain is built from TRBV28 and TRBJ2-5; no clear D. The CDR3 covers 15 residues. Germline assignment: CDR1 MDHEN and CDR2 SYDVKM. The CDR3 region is CASSTAYGFQETQCF. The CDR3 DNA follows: TGTGCCAGCAGCACAGCCTACGGGTTCCAAGAGACCCAGTGCTTC.

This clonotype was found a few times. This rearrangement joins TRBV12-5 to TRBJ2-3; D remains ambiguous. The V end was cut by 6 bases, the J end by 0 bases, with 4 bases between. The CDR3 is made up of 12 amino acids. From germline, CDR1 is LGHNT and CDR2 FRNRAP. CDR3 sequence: CASGLSTDTQYF. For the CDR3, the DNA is TGTGCTAGTGGACTTAGCACAGATACGCAGTATTTT.

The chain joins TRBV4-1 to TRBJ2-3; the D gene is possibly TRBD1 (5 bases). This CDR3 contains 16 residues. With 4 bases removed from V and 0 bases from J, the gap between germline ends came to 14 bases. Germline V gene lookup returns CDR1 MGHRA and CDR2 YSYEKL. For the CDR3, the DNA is TGCGCCAGCAGCCGTCCCCTGAAGGGGAGCACAGATACGCAGTATTTT. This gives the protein CASSRPLKGSTDTQYF.

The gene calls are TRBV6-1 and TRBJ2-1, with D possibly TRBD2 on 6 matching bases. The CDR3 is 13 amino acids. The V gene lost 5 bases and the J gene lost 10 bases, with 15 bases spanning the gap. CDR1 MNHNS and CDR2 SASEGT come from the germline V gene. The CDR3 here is CASSSELGGEQFF. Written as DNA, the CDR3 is TGTGCCAGCAGTTCAGAGTTGGGGGGAGAGCAGTTCTTC.

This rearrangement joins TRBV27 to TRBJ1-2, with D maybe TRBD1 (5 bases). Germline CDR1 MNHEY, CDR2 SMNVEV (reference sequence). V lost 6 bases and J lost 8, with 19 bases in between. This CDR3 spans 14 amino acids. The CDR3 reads CASRPLGGGEGYTF. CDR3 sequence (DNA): TGTGCCAGCAGACCCCTCGGGGGGGGAGAAGGCTACACCTTC.

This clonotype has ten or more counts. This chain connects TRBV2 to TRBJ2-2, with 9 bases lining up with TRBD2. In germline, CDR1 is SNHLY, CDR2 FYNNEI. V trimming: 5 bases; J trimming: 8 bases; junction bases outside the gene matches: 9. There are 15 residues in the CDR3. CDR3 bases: TGTGCCAGCAGTCCAATAGCGGGAGCTACAGGGGAGCTGTTTTTT. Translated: CASSPIAGATGELFF.

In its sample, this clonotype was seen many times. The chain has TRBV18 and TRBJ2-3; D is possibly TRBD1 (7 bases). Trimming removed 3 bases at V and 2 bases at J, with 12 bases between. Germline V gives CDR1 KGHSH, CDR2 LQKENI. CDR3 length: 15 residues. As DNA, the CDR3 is TGTGCCAGCTCACCTGGAGGGGGCCTCACAGATACGCAGTATTTT. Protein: CASSPGGGLTDTQYF.

The CDR3: CAGGGGVYQPQHF. The CDR3 DNA reads as TGTGCCGGGGGGGGGGGGGTGTATCAGCCCCAGCATTTT. This chain connects TRBV6-1 to TRBJ1-5, with D possibly matching TRBD1 (5 bases). Germline values: CDR1 MNHNS, CDR2 SASEGT. The CDR3 sequence is 13 residues long. Between the trimmed V and J ends, which lost 11 bases and 5 bases, there was a span of 16 bases.

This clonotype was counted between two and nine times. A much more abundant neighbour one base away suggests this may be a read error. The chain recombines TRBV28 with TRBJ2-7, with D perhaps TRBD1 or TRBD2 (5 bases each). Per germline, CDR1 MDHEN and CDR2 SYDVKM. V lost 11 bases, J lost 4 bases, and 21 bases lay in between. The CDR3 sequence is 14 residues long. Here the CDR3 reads CAGMVPGASYEQYF. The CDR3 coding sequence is TGTGCCGGCATGGTCCCCGGGGCGAGTTACGAGCAGTACTTC.

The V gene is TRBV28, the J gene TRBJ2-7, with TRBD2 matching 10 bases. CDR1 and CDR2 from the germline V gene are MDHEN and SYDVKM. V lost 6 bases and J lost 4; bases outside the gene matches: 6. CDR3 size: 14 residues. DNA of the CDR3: TGTGCCAGCAGGACGCTAGCGGGGGCTTACGAGCAGTACTTC. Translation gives CASRTLAGAYEQYF. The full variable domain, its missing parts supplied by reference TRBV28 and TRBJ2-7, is DVKVTQSSRYLVKRTGEKVFLECVQDMDHENMFWYRQDPGLGLRLIYFSYDVKMKEKGDIPEGYSVSREKKERFSLILESASTNQTSMYLCASRTLAGAYEQYFGPGTRLTVT.

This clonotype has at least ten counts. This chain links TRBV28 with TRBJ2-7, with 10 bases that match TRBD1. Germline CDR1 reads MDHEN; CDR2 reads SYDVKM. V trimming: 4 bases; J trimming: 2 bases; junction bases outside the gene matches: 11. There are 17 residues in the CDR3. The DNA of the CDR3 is TGTGCCAGCAGTTCCCTAATCGGGACAGGGGTGCCCTACGAGCAGTACTTC. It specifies CASSSLIGTGVPYEQYF. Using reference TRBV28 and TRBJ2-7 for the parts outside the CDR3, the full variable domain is DVKVTQSSRYLVKRTGEKVFLECVQDMDHENMFWYRQDPGLGLRLIYFSYDVKMKEKGDIPEGYSVSREKKERFSLILESASTNQTSMYLCASSSLIGTGVPYEQYFGPGTRLTVT.

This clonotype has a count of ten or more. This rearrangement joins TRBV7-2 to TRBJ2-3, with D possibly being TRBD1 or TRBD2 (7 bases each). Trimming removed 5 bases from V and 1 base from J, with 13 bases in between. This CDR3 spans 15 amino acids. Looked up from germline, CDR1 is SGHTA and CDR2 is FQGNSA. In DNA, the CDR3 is TGTGCCAGCAGCGGTCAGGGGGGGGGCACAGATACGCAGTATTTT. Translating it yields CASSGQGGGTDTQYF.

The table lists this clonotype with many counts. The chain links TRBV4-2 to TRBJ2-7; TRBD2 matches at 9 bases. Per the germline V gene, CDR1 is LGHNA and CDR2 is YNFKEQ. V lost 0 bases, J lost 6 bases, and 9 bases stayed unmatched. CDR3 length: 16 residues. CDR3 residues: CASSQDPLAGKVEQYF. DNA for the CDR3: TGTGCCAGCAGCCAAGATCCCCTAGCGGGAAAAGTCGAGCAGTACTTC.

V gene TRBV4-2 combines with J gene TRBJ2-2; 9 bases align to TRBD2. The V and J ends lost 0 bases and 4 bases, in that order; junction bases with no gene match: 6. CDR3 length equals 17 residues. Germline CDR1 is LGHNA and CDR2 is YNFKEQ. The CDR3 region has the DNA TGTGCCAGCAGCCAAGATGGACTAGCGAGGGGCACCGGGGAGCTGTTTTTT. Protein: CASSQDGLARGTGELFF.

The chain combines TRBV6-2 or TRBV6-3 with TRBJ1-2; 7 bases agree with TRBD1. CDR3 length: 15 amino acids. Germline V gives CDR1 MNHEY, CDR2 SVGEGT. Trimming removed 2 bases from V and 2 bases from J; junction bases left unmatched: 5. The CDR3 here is CASSYPRTGNYGYTF. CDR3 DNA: TGTGCCAGCAGTTACCCCCGGACAGGAAACTATGGCTACACCTTC.

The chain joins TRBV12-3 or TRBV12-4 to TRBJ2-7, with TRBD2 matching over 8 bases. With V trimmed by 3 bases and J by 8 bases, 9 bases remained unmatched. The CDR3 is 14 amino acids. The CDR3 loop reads CASSLAAGVMKQYF. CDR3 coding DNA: TGTGCCAGCAGTTTGGCAGCGGGAGTTATGAAGCAGTACTTC.

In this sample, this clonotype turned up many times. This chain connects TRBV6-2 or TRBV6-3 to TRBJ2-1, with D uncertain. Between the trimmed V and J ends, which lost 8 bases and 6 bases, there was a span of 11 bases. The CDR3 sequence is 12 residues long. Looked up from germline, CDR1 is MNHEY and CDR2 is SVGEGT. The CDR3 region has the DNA TGTGCCAGCGGTATGGTCCGCAATGAGCAGTTCTTC. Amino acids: CASGMVRNEQFF.

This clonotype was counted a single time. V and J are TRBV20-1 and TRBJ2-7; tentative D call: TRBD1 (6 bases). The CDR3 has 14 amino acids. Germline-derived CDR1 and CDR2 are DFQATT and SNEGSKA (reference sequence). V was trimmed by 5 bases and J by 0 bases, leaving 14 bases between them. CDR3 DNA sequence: TGCAGTGCTGACTCCGGGACACTCTCCTACGAGCAGTACTTC. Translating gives CSADSGTLSYEQYF.

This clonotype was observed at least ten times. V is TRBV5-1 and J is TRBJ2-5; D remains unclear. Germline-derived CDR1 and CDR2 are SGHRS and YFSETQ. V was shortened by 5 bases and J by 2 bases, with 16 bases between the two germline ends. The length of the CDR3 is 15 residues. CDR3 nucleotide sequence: TGCGCCAGCAGACCGGACGCGGCGACTCAAGAGACCCAGTACTTC. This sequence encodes CASRPDAATQETQYF.

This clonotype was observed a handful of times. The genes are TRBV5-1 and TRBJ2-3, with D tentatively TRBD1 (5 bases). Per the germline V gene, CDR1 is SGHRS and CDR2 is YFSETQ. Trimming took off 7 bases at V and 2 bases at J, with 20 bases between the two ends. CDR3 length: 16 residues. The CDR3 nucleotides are TGCGCCAGCGGGGCCCCTTTCCTAGTCTTCACAGATACGCAGTATTTT. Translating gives CASGAPFLVFTDTQYF.

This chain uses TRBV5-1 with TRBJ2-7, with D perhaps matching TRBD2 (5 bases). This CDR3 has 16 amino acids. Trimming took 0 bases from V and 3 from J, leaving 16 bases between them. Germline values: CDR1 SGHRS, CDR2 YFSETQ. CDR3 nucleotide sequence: TGCGCCAGCAGCTTGGCGATGGGGAGAGGGAACTACGAGCAGTACTTC. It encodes CASSLAMGRGNYEQYF.

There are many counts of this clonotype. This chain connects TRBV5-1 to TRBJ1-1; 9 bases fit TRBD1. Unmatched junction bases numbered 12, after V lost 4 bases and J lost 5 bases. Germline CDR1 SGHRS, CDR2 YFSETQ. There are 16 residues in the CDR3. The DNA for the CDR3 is TGCGCCAGCAGCCGCACCGGGACAGGGCTTTTGACTGAAGCTTTCTTT. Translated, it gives CASSRTGTGLLTEAFF.

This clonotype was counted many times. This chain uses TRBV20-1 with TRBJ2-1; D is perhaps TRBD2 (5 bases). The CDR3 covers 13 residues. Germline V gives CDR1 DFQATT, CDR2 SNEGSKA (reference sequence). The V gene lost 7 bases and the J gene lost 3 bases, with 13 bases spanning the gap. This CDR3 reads CSVWMEVYNEQFF. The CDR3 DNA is TGCAGTGTTTGGATGGAGGTCTACAATGAGCAGTTCTTC.

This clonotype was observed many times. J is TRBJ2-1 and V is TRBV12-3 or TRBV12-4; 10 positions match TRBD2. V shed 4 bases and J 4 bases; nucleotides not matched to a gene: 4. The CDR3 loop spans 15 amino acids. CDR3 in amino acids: CASSWTSGPYNEQFF. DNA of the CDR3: TGTGCCAGCAGTTGGACTAGCGGACCGTACAATGAGCAGTTCTTC.

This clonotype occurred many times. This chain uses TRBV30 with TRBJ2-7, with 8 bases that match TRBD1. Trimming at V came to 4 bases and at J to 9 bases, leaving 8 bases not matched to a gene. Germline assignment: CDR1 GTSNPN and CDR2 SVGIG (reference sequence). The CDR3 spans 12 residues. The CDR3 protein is CAWKGQADAQYF. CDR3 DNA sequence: TGTGCCTGGAAGGGACAGGCGGACGCGCAGTACTTC. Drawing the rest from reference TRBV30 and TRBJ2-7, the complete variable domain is SQTIHQWPATLVQPVGSPLSLECTVEGTSNPNLYWYRQAAGRGLQLLFYSVGIGQISSEVPQNLSASRPQDRQFILSSKKLLLSDSGFYLCAWKGQADAQYFGPGTRLTVT.

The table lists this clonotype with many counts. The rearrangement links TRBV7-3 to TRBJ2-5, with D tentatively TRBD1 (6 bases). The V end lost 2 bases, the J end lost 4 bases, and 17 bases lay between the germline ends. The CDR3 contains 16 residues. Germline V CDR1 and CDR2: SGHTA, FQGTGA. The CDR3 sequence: CASSLLAGASRETQYF. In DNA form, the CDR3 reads TGTGCCAGCAGCTTATTGGCAGGGGCCAGTCGAGAGACCCAGTACTTC. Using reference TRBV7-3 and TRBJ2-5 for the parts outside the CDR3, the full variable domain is GAGVSQTPSNKVTEKGKYVELRCDPISGHTALYWYRQSLGQGPEFLIYFQGTGAADDSGLPNDRFFAVRPEGSVSTLKIQRTERGDSAVYLCASSLLAGASRETQYFGPGTRLLVL.

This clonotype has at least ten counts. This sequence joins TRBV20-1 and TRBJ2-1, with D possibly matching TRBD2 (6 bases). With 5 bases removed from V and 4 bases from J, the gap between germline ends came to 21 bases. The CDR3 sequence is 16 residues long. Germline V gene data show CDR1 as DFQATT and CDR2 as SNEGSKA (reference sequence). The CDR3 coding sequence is TGCAGTGCTCTTTCGAGTCACGCGGGGTTATACAATGAGCAGTTCTTC. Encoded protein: CSALSSHAGLYNEQFF.